The clone carrying this TCR beta chain was seen repeatedly, ten times or more. CDR3-region Arm-PCR and iRepertoire HTBI primers produced the TCR beta libraries. TCRdb re-called the multiplex PCR reads through MiXCR, storing one row per CDR3 protein. The repertoire consists of some 250,000 distinct CDR3 sequences, with more than 15% occurring once and the leading ten covering approximately 15%. The sample comes from a study of regulatory T cells in long-lasting Graves disease. Time point of the sample: newly diagnosed GD, antithyroid drugs for less than 3 months. PBMC RNA served as the TCR library source. There are 14 residues in the CDR3. The germline gives CDR1 LGHDT, CDR2 YNNKEL (reference sequence). Germline trimming cut 4 bases from V and 1 base from J; bases unmatched to any gene: 2. These data were also filed under a second study, of T cells in Graves' hyperthyroidism and ophthalmopathy.

The sequence was collected from a woman aged 30 to 39 with Graves disease. The genes are TRBV3-1 and TRBJ1-1, with 8 bases aligning to TRBD1. The input for sequencing was peripheral blood mononuclear cells (PBMCs), taken at new diagnosis, from a patient treated with antithyroid drugs. The DNA for the CDR3 is TGTGCCAGCAGCCCGGGACAGGCGAACACTGAAGCTTTCTTT. Its protein product is CASSPGQANTEAFF. Looking up the rest from reference TRBV3-1 and TRBJ1-1 gives the full variable domain: DTAVSQTPKYLVTQMGNDKSIKCEQNLGHDTMYWYKQDSKKFLKIMFSYNNKELIINETVPNRFSPKSPDKAHLNLHINSLELGDSAVYFCASSPGQANTEAFFGQGTRLTVV.